These 15 T cell receptor beta chains were all obtained from the same sample, sequenced in a study of cytomegalovirus exposure and HLA in healthy donors. Primers included in the PCR were 60 Vbeta and 13 Jbeta primers. Generated by immunoSEQ multiplex PCR, the TCRdb table keeps only in-frame clones and is missing some. The sample includes 150,000 to 190,000 clones, approximately 81% of them seen just once. The source material was PBMCs. The source is a young woman in good health and CMV-seronegative.

J is TRBJ2-7 and V is TRBV5-1; TRBD1 is a possible D gene (6 bases). There are 16 residues in the CDR3. Deletions cut 5 bases from V and 4 bases from J, with 22 bases between. CDR1 is SGHRS, CDR2 YFSETQ, per germline. CDR3 in amino acids: CASSFNRDTSMYEQYF. In DNA, the CDR3 is TGCGCCAGCAGTTTTAACCGGGACACCTCCATGTACGAGCAGTACTTC.

This clone was detected once. The chain recombines TRBV9 with TRBJ2-1, with TRBD2 identical over 7 bases. The CDR3 is 14 amino acids. Germline CDR1 is SGDLS and CDR2 is YYNGEE. Losses at the gene ends were 4 bases for V and 5 bases for J; bases not matched to a gene: 6. The CDR3 DNA reads as TGTGCCAGCAGCTTAACCGGGACTAACAATGAGCAGTTCTTC. It translates to CASSLTGTNNEQFF.

The gene calls are TRBV6-5 and TRBJ1-5; the D is unclear. The CDR3 covers 14 residues. Germline loops: CDR1 MNHEY, CDR2 SVGAGI. Trimming left V 6 bases short and J 8 bases short, with 17 bases between. CDR3 in DNA: TGTGCCAGCAGACCTTGGCGGGGAGGCGAGCCCCAGCATTTT. It specifies CASRPWRGGEPQHF.

The chain recombines TRBV28 with TRBJ1-5; D is uncertain. V dropped 4 bases and J dropped 6 bases, with 10 bases sitting between them. The CDR3 is 13 amino acids. Germline V gene lookup returns CDR1 MDHEN and CDR2 SYDVKM. The CDR3 is CASSWSPSQPQHF. DNA for the CDR3: TGTGCCAGCAGTTGGTCCCCTAGTCAGCCCCAGCATTTT.

V and J are TRBV7-2 and TRBJ2-1; TRBD1 agrees at 7 bases. V was pared by 8 bases and J by 8 bases, with 18 bases of the junction left unmatched. CDR1 and CDR2 (germline): SGHTA, FQGNSA. This CDR3 spans 16 amino acids. As DNA, the CDR3 is TGTGCCAGCTTCGGGTCCGGGACAGCCTTTCAGGATGAGCAGTTCTTC. Translation: CASFGSGTAFQDEQFF.

This chain links TRBV2 with TRBJ2-2; 7 bases match TRBD1. The V gene's germline CDR1 is SNHLY and CDR2 FYNNEI. This CDR3 region has 14 residues. V lost 6 bases and J lost 1; bases outside the gene matches: 2. The CDR3 DNA is TGTGCCAGCAGGGGGACAGTGAACACCGGGGAGCTGTTTTTT. Amino acids: CASRGTVNTGELFF.

This chain joins TRBV10-2 and TRBJ2-2; 7 bases map to TRBD1. Unmatched junction bases numbered 4, after V lost 6 bases and J lost 9 bases. The V gene's germline CDR1 is WSHSY and CDR2 SAAADI. The CDR3 runs 12 residues. Written as DNA, the CDR3 is TGCGCCAGCAGATCGGACAGGCGGGAGCTGTTTTTT. Its protein product is CASRSDRRELFF.

The genes are TRBV10-3 and TRBJ1-5, with 9 bases identical to TRBD1. Germline-derived CDR1 and CDR2 are ENHRY and SYGVKD. The junction had 5 bases not matched to a gene; V was cut back by 6 bases and J by 8 bases. This CDR3 has 13 residues. This CDR3 reads CAIRQGAGEPQHF. In DNA, the CDR3 is TGTGCCATCAGACAGGGGGCTGGGGAGCCCCAGCATTTT.

The chain links TRBV6-5 to TRBJ1-2; perhaps TRBD1 as D (6 bases). Germline V gene data show CDR1 as MNHEY and CDR2 as SVGAGI. The CDR3 length is 16 residues. V was shortened by 0 bases and J by 4 bases, with 15 bases between the two germline ends. CDR3 DNA: TGTGCCAGCAGTTACTCAGACGACAGGTCTCGCTATGGCTACACCTTC. It encodes CASSYSDDRSRYGYTF.

This chain uses TRBV2 with TRBJ2-1; 10 bases agree with TRBD2. Germline CDR1 and CDR2: SNHLY and FYNNEI. The trim removed 6 bases at V and 6 bases at J, leaving 17 bases unmatched. This CDR3 is 18 amino acids long. CDR3 DNA: TGTGCCAGCAGCCCCAGCAATCGGGTAGCGGGGGGTGGCAATGAGCAGTTCTTC. It is translated as CASSPSNRVAGGGNEQFF. The variable domain in full, with the rest retrieved from reference TRBV2 and TRBJ2-1, is EPEVTQTPSHQVTQMGQEVILRCVPISNHLYFYWYRQILGQKVEFLVSFYNNEISEKSEIFDDQFSVERPDGSNFTLKIRSTKLEDSAMYFCASSPSNRVAGGGNEQFFGPGTRLTVL.

This clone showed up just once. This chain links TRBV28 with TRBJ2-7; 10 bases match TRBD2. V was pared by 1 base and J by 7 bases, with 7 bases of the junction left unmatched. CDR1 MDHEN and CDR2 SYDVKM come from the germline V gene. The length of the CDR3 is 15 residues. For the CDR3, the DNA is TGTGCCAGCAGTTTATTACTAGCGGGACAACTGGAGCAGTACTTC. Translated: CASSLLLAGQLEQYF.

The CDR3 DNA sequence: TGCGCCAGCAGCCAAGATCTGGCGGCAGGGGTACTATACGGCTATGGCTACACCTTC. Protein sequence: CASSQDLAAGVLYGYGYTF. The chain employs TRBV4-1 and TRBJ1-2; D is possibly TRBD1 (6 bases). Germline V gives CDR1 MGHRA, CDR2 YSYEKL. CDR3 length: 19 residues. V lost 0 bases to trimming and J lost 4 bases, with 24 bases between them.

This chain links TRBV30 with TRBJ1-2, with D possibly matching TRBD1 (6 bases). V was clipped by 3 bases and J by 2 bases, with 13 bases between them. Per germline, CDR1 GTSNPN and CDR2 SVGIG (reference sequence). The CDR3 loop spans 14 amino acids. This chain's CDR3 is CAWSTPQGNYGYTF. Here the CDR3 DNA reads TGTGCCTGGAGCACCCCACAGGGAAACTATGGCTACACCTTC.

J is TRBJ2-7 and V is TRBV4-3, with D tentatively TRBD2 (6 bases). Germline V gives CDR1 LGHNA, CDR2 YSLEER. V lost 3 bases and J 3 bases, leaving 15 bases between the germline ends. This CDR3 region has 15 residues. The CDR3 reads CASSQVTGENYEQYF. The CDR3 region has the DNA TGCGCCAGCAGCCAGGTGACGGGGGAGAACTACGAGCAGTACTTC.

The gene calls are TRBV12-5 and TRBJ2-3; D possibly corresponds to TRBD2 (6 bases). The V end lost 1 base, the J end lost 3 bases, and 17 bases lay between the germline ends. From germline, CDR1 is LGHNT and CDR2 FRNRAP. CDR3 size: 17 residues. The CDR3 DNA reads as TGTGCTAGTGGTTTGGGCGTGGGACTCCGTAGGACAGATACGCAGTATTTT. It encodes CASGLGVGLRRTDTQYF.